The rows below give T cell receptor beta chains drawn from one sample of a study of blood T cell repertoires in COVID-19. Some clones are missing from TCRdb's copy, which holds only in-frame ones; the method was immunoSEQ multiplex PCR. The sample records about 150,000 clones, 83% being singletons. Sequencing input: peripheral blood. The source is an older woman who had recovered from COVID-19. Both conserved end residues are trimmed from each CDR3. D genes are given only for firm matches.

D: TRBD1; V: TRBV5-1; J: TRBJ1-2; CDR3: ASTQQGDYGYT
D: .; V: TRBV3-1/TRBV3-2; J: TRBJ2-3; CDR3: ASSPPGRTDTQY
D: .; V: TRBV10-1; J: TRBJ2-5; CDR3: ASSEGPETQY
D: .; V: TRBV19; J: TRBJ1-1; CDR3: ASTPFYSDTEAF
D: TRBD2; V: TRBV7-3; J: TRBJ2-2; CDR3: ASSPAGETGELF
D: TRBD1; V: TRBV19; J: TRBJ2-2; CDR3: ATRDRGRVGELF
D: TRBD1; V: TRBV6-4; J: TRBJ2-7; CDR3: ASSDWGQGAREQY
D: .; V: TRBV16; J: TRBJ1-5; CDR3: ASSHSAQVSNQPQH
D: TRBD2; V: TRBV10-3; J: TRBJ2-1; CDR3: AISEWASGGSYNEQF
D: TRBD1; V: TRBV10-1; J: TRBJ2-7; CDR3: ASSDLGQGRDEQY
D: .; V: TRBV7-2; J: TRBJ2-7; CDR3: ASSPYRAISYEQY
D: .; V: TRBV7-2; J: TRBJ2-3; CDR3: ASSWGGARTDTQY
D: .; V: TRBV5-1; J: TRBJ2-1; CDR3: ASWDSPGNEQF
D: .; V: TRBV4-1; J: TRBJ2-1; CDR3: ASQLSVVYHNEQF
D: .; V: TRBV7-2; J: TRBJ2-3; CDR3: ASSLGVSPG
D: TRBD2; V: TRBV7-2; J: TRBJ2-1; CDR3: ASSPLGLAGGNEQF
D: TRBD1; V: TRBV7-2; J: TRBJ1-2; CDR3: ASTVGQGSGYT
D: .; V: TRBV24-1; J: TRBJ2-1; CDR3: ATSDFGQGKDNEQF
D: TRBD2; V: TRBV7-2; J: TRBJ2-7; CDR3: ASSLSGLAPYEQY
D: TRBD1; V: TRBV4-2; J: TRBJ1-4; CDR3: ASSPAGGPATNEKLF
D: .; V: TRBV6-5; J: TRBJ1-1; CDR3: ASSSPTANTEAF
D: TRBD1; V: TRBV5-8; J: TRBJ2-7; CDR3: ASSLAYGQGGYEQY
D: .; V: TRBV15; J: TRBJ2-5; CDR3: ATRAPRGRETQY
D: .; V: TRBV19; J: TRBJ1-2; CDR3: ASKGYGYT
D: .; V: TRBV5-1; J: TRBJ2-3; CDR3: ASSWGGYRAPNTDTQY
D: .; V: TRBV6-5; J: TRBJ2-1; CDR3: ASRLGTYNEQF
D: .; V: TRBV5-4; J: TRBJ1-4; CDR3: ASTDRGGEKLF
D: .; V: TRBV6-5; J: TRBJ1-2; CDR3: ASSPTAGNYGYT
D: .; V: TRBV30; J: TRBJ2-1; CDR3: AWDSGQKIYNEQF
D: TRBD1; V: TRBV6-6; J: TRBJ1-2; CDR3: ASSYPQGQGGYT
D: TRBD1; V: TRBV6-1; J: TRBJ1-2; CDR3: ASSERQGANYGYT
D: .; V: TRBV4-2; J: TRBJ1-2; CDR3: ASSQNRGYT
D: .; V: TRBV7-4; J: TRBJ2-7; CDR3: ASSPQGTSGDEQY
D: .; V: TRBV27; J: TRBJ2-6; CDR3: ASSLSGQERSGANVLT
D: .; V: TRBV6-4; J: TRBJ1-5; CDR3: ASSEHRNQPQH
D: TRBD1; V: TRBV9; J: TRBJ1-1; CDR3: ASSTTGYRNTEAF
D: TRBD1; V: TRBV15; J: TRBJ1-2; CDR3: ATSRDRDRAFYT
D: TRBD2; V: TRBV7-6; J: TRBJ2-5; CDR3: ASSHRLAGGIETQY
D: .; V: TRBV7-3; J: TRBJ2-1; CDR3: ASSPNGGDEQF
D: .; V: TRBV30; J: TRBJ1-4; CDR3: AWSAPWGATNEKLF
D: TRBD2; V: TRBV28; J: TRBJ2-5; CDR3: ASSSTGLAAQETQY
D: .; V: TRBV6-5; J: TRBJ2-7; CDR3: ASSPSRGSGEQY
D: .; V: TRBV9; J: TRBJ2-3; CDR3: ASSVNPGDTQY
D: .; V: TRBV27; J: TRBJ2-1; CDR3: ASSPPAGARRHEQF
D: TRBD1; V: TRBV18; J: TRBJ2-7; CDR3: ASSLGQANYEQY
D: .; V: TRBV5-1; J: TRBJ1-1; CDR3: ASSADKNTEAF
D: .; V: TRBV6-6; J: TRBJ1-6; CDR3: ASSYGGDNSPLH
D: .; V: TRBV7-2; J: TRBJ1-6; CDR3: ASSPLRRASPLH
D: TRBD1; V: TRBV5-6; J: TRBJ2-7; CDR3: ASSPKGQGAISGEQY
D: TRBD1; V: TRBV6-5; J: TRBJ2-7; CDR3: ASRRTGPPFYEQY
D: TRBD1; V: TRBV28; J: TRBJ2-3; CDR3: ASSSHPQTGSTDTQY
D: TRBD1; V: TRBV20-1; J: TRBJ2-1; CDR3: SASRDSGQF
D: .; V: TRBV4-3; J: TRBJ2-7; CDR3: ASAAIQGSYEQY
D: .; V: TRBV7-3; J: TRBJ2-4; CDR3: ASSPQGSLAKNIQY
D: .; V: TRBV5-6; J: TRBJ2-3; CDR3: ASSSAPSQSTDTQY
D: TRBD2; V: TRBV29-1; J: TRBJ2-3; CDR3: SVEPSGRGWNTQY
D: TRBD2; V: TRBV27; J: TRBJ2-3; CDR3: ASSRPPLAGWPDTQY
D: TRBD2; V: TRBV27; J: TRBJ2-2; CDR3: ASSLRGSNTGELF
D: .; V: TRBV18; J: TRBJ1-5; CDR3: ASSPNDRYDNQPQH